The present entry profiles one T cell receptor beta chain with its context. Its matching antigen is unknown. One junction end disagrees with the germline gene, perhaps due to a read error. No cell sorting was done before RNA was extracted from the tissue. This non-tumor lung sample came from over 3 cm beyond the tumor edge. The library came from three nested PCR rounds adapted from ARM-PCR protocols. TCRdb reprocessed the multiplex PCR reads via MiXCR and lists one record per CDR3 protein. Counted here are some 95,000 distinct CDR3 sequences, 80% occurring once; the ten biggest clones make up about 29%. The source of the sample is a study of tumor and adjacent non-tumor tissue in lung cancer. Across the study: The patients, about nine men and 4 to 6 women, were roughly 30 to 80 with stage I to III disease. Study findings and constraints: Compared with tumor, normal lung showed significantly lower TCR diversity. Top 100 clones took a larger repertoire share in normal lung.

The sequence was obtained from a man aged 60 to 75 with small cell lung cancer. The sequenced sample consisted of distant non-tumor lung tissue.

CDR3 sequence reads: CVSSYTGGVGNKQSF. DNA of the CDR3: TGTGTCAGCAGTTACACTGGGGGAGTGGGTAATAAGCAGTCCTTC. This chain joins TRBV6-5 and TRBJ2-1; D is tentatively TRBD1 or TRBD2 (5 bases each). The CDR3 consists of 15 residues. Germline V CDR1 and CDR2: MNHEY, SVGAGI.